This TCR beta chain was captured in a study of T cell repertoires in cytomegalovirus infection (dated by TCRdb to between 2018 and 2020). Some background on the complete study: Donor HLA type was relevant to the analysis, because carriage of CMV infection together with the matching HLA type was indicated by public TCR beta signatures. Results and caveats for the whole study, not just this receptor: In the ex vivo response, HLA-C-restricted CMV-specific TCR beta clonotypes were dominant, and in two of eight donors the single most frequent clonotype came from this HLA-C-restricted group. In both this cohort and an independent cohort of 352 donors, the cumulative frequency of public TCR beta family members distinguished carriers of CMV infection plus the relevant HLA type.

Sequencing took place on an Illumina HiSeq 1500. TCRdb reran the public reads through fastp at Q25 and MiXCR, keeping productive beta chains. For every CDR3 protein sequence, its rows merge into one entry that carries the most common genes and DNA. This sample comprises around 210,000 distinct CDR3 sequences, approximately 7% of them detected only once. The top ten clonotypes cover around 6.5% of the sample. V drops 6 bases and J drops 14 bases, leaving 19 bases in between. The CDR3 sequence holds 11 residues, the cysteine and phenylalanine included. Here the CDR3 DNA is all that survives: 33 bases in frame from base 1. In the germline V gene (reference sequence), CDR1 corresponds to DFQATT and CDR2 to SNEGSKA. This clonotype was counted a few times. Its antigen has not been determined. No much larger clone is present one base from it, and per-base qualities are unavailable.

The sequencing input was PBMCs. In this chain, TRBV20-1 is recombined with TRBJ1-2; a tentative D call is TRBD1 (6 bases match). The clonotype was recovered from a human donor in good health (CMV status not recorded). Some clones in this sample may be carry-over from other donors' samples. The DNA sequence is TGCAGTGCCGCTTTTGGGGGCCAAGGAACCTTC. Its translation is CSAAFGGQGTF.